The rows below give T cell receptor beta chains drawn from one sample of a study of blood T cells in healthy people across ages. TCRdb re-analysed the 5' RACE reads in MiXCR, keeping a single row per CDR3 protein. The sample has over 1,300,000 distinct CDR3 sequences, almost 60% seen once. Sample: blood. These receptors all come from a man aged 18-30 years in good health. The CDR3 runs from the conserved cysteine through the conserved F or W. The D gene is left open where the match is weak. Size is omitted from some rows. Given values are once, few, many or a class for expanded clones.

v_gene	d_gene	j_gene	abundance	CDR3aa	CDR3nt
TRBV20-1	TRBD2	TRBJ2-3	once	CSARDMSGTSGIDTQYF	TGCAGTGCTAGAGATATGTCGGGGACTAGCGGTATAGATACGCAGTATTTT
TRBV4-3	.	TRBJ2-1	few	CASSLTSARGHEQFF	TGCGCCAGCAGCCTCACGAGCGCCAGGGGACATGAGCAGTTCTTC
TRBV5-4	.	TRBJ2-1	.	CASSSGTVEFF	TGTGCCAGCAGCTCCGGGACTGTTGAGTTCTTC
TRBV6-2/TRBV6-3	TRBD2	TRBJ2-7	.	CASSYRGSSYNEQYF	TGTGCCAGCAGTTACCGCGGGAGCTCCTACAATGAGCAGTACTTC
TRBV29-1	.	TRBJ2-5	.	CSVKEGPTGIGQETQYF	TGCAGCGTTAAAGAGGGGCCTACAGGGATCGGCCAAGAGACCCAGTACTTC
TRBV20-1	TRBD2	TRBJ2-5	.	CSASVASGMGETQYF	TGCAGTGCTAGTGTTGCTAGCGGGATGGGCGAGACCCAGTACTTC
TRBV3-1	.	TRBJ1-1	.	CASSQDRGWSEAFF	TGTGCCAGCAGCCAAGATAGGGGATGGTCTGAAGCTTTCTTT
TRBV10-3	.	TRBJ1-6	.	CAISVTEKNSPLHF	TGTGCCATCAGTGTCACTGAGAAGAATTCACCCCTCCACTTT
TRBV2	.	TRBJ1-5	.	CASSEFGQQYNQPQHF	TGTGCCAGCAGTGAGTTCGGACAGCAGTACAATCAGCCCCAGCATTTT
TRBV6-2/TRBV6-3	TRBD2	TRBJ2-7	.	CASKRTSGSYEQYF	TGTGCCAGCAAACGGACTAGCGGGTCCTACGAGCAGTACTTC
TRBV14	TRBD1	TRBJ2-7	.	CASSLDRPPYEQYF	TGTGCCAGCAGCCTGGACAGGCCCCCCTACGAGCAGTACTTC
TRBV4-1	.	TRBJ1-4	.	CASSQAPDRARNEKLFF	TGCGCCAGCAGCCAAGCACCGGACAGAGCCCGGAATGAAAAACTGTTTTTT
TRBV7-9	.	TRBJ2-1	few	CASSAGLNFNEQFF	TGTGCCAGCAGCGCGGGACTTAACTTCAATGAGCAGTTCTTC
TRBV20-1	TRBD2	TRBJ2-7	.	CSASKGTSGYEQYF	TGCAGTGCTAGTAAGGGGACTAGCGGCTACGAGCAGTACTTC
TRBV29-1	.	TRBJ1-1	.	CSVEKDTNGAFF	TGCAGCGTTGAAAAGGACACCAATGGAGCTTTCTTT
TRBV7-9	TRBD1	TRBJ1-6	.	CASTTGANSPLHF	TGTGCCAGCACAACAGGGGCCAATTCACCCCTCCACTTT
TRBV24-1	.	TRBJ2-1	.	CATSDPGIRDNEQFF	TGTGCCACCAGTGATCCAGGGATTAGGGACAATGAGCAGTTCTTC
TRBV7-9	.	TRBJ2-2	many	CASSSHPPNFNTGELFF	TGTGCCAGCAGCTCCCATCCTCCTAACTTTAACACCGGGGAGCTGTTTTTT
TRBV27	TRBD1	TRBJ2-7	.	CASSPYGQAFYEQYF	TGTGCCAGCAGTCCATATGGACAGGCTTTCTACGAGCAGTACTTC
TRBV11-2	.	TRBJ2-1	.	CASSYTTDYSYNEQFF	TGTGCCAGCAGCTATACGACGGATTACTCCTACAATGAGCAGTTCTTC
TRBV5-6	.	TRBJ2-7	once	CASSMTLEQYF	TGTGCCAGCAGCATGACCCTCGAGCAGTACTTC
TRBV20-1	.	TRBJ2-3	.	CSARTSVTSTDTQYF	TGCAGTGCTAGAACATCGGTAACTAGCACAGATACGCAGTATTTT
TRBV20-1	TRBD1	TRBJ2-5	.	CSARTGQGLVTQYF	TGCAGTGCTAGAACGGGACAGGGGCTTGTGACCCAGTACTTC
TRBV6-5	.	TRBJ1-2	.	CASSYSAENYGYTF	TGTGCCAGCAGTTACTCAGCGGAGAACTATGGCTACACCTTC
TRBV29-1	.	TRBJ2-3	.	CSAFSDTQYF	TGCAGCGCCTTCTCAGATACGCAGTATTTT
TRBV5-5	.	TRBJ2-4	few	CASSQVQNIQYF	TGTGCCAGCAGCCAAGTTCAAAACATTCAGTACTTC
TRBV20-1	.	TRBJ2-7	.	CSAPSGGNSYNEQYF	TGCAGTGCCCCGTCTGGCGGGAACTCCTACAATGAGCAGTACTTC
TRBV20-1	TRBD2	TRBJ2-1	.	CSARGGLAGASYNEQFF	TGCAGTGCTAGAGGGGGACTAGCGGGAGCATCCTACAATGAGCAGTTCTTC
TRBV6-2/TRBV6-3	.	TRBJ2-3	.	CASSPTGNRDTQYF	TGTGCCAGCAGCCCGACGGGGAACCGAGATACGCAGTATTTT
TRBV5-1	TRBD2	TRBJ2-7	once	CASSISSGKGEQYF	TGCGCCAGCAGCATCTCTAGCGGGAAGGGTGAGCAGTACTTC
TRBV20-1	.	TRBJ2-7	.	CSAETGNYEQYF	TGCAGTGCTGAGACAGGAAACTACGAGCAGTACTTC
TRBV29-1	.	TRBJ1-3	few	CSVAQKAGNTIYF	TGCAGCGTGGCCCAAAAGGCTGGAAACACCATATATTTT
TRBV4-1	TRBD2	TRBJ2-7	.	CASSQTSLAGGLWYF	TGCGCCAGCAGCCAAACTTCTCTAGCGGGAGGTCTTTGGTACTTC
TRBV7-9	.	TRBJ2-1	.	CASSLGPVDEQFF	TGTGCCAGCAGCTTAGGTCCCGTGGATGAGCAGTTCTTC
TRBV5-5	.	TRBJ2-3	.	CASSSQPTDTQYF	TGTGCCAGCAGCTCTCAACCCACAGATACGCAGTATTTT
TRBV6-1	.	TRBJ1-1	.	CATRQRAVTEAFF	TGTGCCACAAGACAGAGGGCCGTCACTGAAGCTTTCTTT
TRBV29-1	TRBD2	TRBJ2-1	.	CSHRIRTSIDEQFF	TGCAGCCACCGGATCCGGACTAGCATCGATGAGCAGTTCTTC
TRBV29-1	TRBD1	TRBJ1-1	.	CSVEDQGTGGGGVNTEAFF	TGCAGCGTTGAAGATCAAGGGACAGGGGGCGGGGGAGTGAACACTGAAGCTTTCTTT
TRBV18	TRBD1	TRBJ2-7	.	CASSRPAGQGYYEQYF	TGTGCCAGCTCACGTCCCGCGGGACAGGGTTATTACGAGCAGTACTTC
TRBV7-9	.	TRBJ1-2	.	CASSLGVVVVNYGYTF	TGTGCCAGCAGCTTAGGAGTAGTGGTGGTTAACTATGGCTACACCTTC
TRBV20-1	.	TRBJ1-1	.	CSARERTGAFF	TGCAGTGCTAGGGAACGGACGGGAGCTTTCTTT
TRBV18	.	TRBJ2-4	once	CASSPSGTAKNIQYF	TGTGCCAGCTCACCCTCGGGGACGGCCAAAAACATTCAGTACTTC
TRBV6-5	.	TRBJ2-1	.	CASSYSTARKNEQFF	TGTGCTAGCAGTTACTCGACGGCCAGGAAAAATGAGCAGTTCTTC
TRBV14	.	TRBJ1-4	few	CASSQEGGLREKLFF	TGTGCCAGCAGCCAAGAAGGGGGGTTAAGGGAAAAACTGTTTTTT
TRBV20-1	.	TRBJ2-1	.	CSARERGTYNEQFF	TGCAGTGCTAGAGAACGGGGGACCTACAATGAGCAGTTCTTC
TRBV5-6	TRBD1	TRBJ2-3	.	CASSPGWDRATDTQYF	TGTGCCAGCAGCCCAGGATGGGACAGGGCGACAGATACGCAGTATTTT
TRBV2	.	TRBJ2-7	.	CASIRGAASSYEQYF	TGTGCCAGCATCAGGGGGGCGGCAAGCTCCTACGAGCAGTACTTC
TRBV20-1	.	TRBJ2-1	.	CSAPGFHNEQFF	TGCAGTGCCCCGGGCTTTCACAATGAGCAGTTCTTC
TRBV29-1	.	TRBJ2-1	.	CSVRELAMQFF	TGCAGCGTTAGGGAGTTAGCTATGCAGTTCTTC
TRBV29-1	TRBD2	TRBJ2-3	.	CSVGLAGDTQYF	TGCAGCGTTGGGCTAGCGGGAGATACGCAGTATTTT
TRBV7-2	.	TRBJ2-1	few	CASSWDLGVNEQFF	TGTGCCAGCAGCTGGGACTTAGGGGTTAATGAGCAGTTCTTC
TRBV7-9	TRBD2	TRBJ2-3	.	CASSLDGGSVTDTQYF	TGTGCCAGCAGCTTAGACGGCGGGAGCGTAACAGATACGCAGTATTTT
TRBV29-1	.	TRBJ2-5	.	CSVIDGWYQETRYF	TGCAGCGTCATAGACGGTTGGTACCAAGAGACCCGGTACTTC
TRBV7-6	.	TRBJ2-4	few	CASSARQGTQNIQYF	TGTGCCAGCAGCGCGCGCCAGGGGACTCAAAACATTCAGTACTTC
TRBV5-1	TRBD1	TRBJ2-1	.	CASNSRGLGEQFF	TGCGCCAGCAACAGCAGGGGGCTCGGTGAGCAGTTCTTC
TRBV29-1	.	TRBJ1-3	.	CSVEGSGNTIYF	TGCAGCGTTGAAGGGTCTGGAAACACCATATATTTT
TRBV12-3/TRBV12-4	.	TRBJ2-7	few	CASDSSRESSYNEQYF	TGTGCCAGCGACTCGAGCAGGGAGAGCTCCTACAATGAGCAGTACTTC
TRBV6-1	TRBD1	TRBJ2-3	few	CATGQGGYTDTQYF	TGTGCCACCGGACAGGGCGGCTACACAGATACGCAGTATTTT
TRBV6-5	.	TRBJ2-5	few	CASSYFTGTLETQYF	TGTGCCAGCAGTTACTTTACCGGGACACTGGAGACCCAGTACTTC
TRBV20-1	TRBD1	TRBJ2-7	.	CSAQGVSYEQYF	TGCAGTGCGCAGGGGGTTTCCTACGAGCAGTACTTC